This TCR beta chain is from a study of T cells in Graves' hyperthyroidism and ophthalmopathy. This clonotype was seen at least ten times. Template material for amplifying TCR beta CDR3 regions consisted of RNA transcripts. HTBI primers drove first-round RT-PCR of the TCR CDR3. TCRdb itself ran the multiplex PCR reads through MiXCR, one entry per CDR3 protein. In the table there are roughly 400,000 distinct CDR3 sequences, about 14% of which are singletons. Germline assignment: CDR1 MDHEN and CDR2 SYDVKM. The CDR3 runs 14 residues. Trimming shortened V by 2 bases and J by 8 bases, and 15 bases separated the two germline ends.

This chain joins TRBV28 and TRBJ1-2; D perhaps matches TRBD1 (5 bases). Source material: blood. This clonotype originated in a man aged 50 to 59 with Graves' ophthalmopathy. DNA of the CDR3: TGTGCCAGCAGTTTAATCCGGGGGGATCAGGGCTACACCTTC. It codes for CASSLIRGDQGYTF.